Here is one TCR beta chain with its context. Its antigen is undetermined. Participants had chemo-refractory metastatic non-small-cell lung cancer and were treated with focal radiation plus ipilimumab CTLA-4 blockade. Libraries were prepared by immunoSEQ multiplex PCR; TCRdb keeps only in-frame clonotypes and omits some of them. The sample includes roughly 30,000 clones, 60% to 85% seen only once; the top ten take about 24%. The data were obtained in a study of radiotherapy plus CTLA-4 blockade in lung cancer. Study-wide points: Early blood T cell clone dynamics reportedly forecast response best, with interferon-beta. Clones derived from tumor TCRs expanded in blood after radiotherapy plus ipilimumab.

Trimming shortened V by 3 bases and J by 7 bases, and 9 bases separated the two germline ends. The germline gives CDR1 MDHEN, CDR2 SYDVKM. This CDR3 has 12 amino acids. The sequencing used peripheral blood, collected from a patient treated with radiotherapy plus ipilimumab. This chain links TRBV28 with TRBJ1-2; D gene uncertain. The receptor comes from a human donor with non-small cell lung cancer that progressed on radiotherapy plus ipilimumab. CDR3 sequence (DNA): TGTGCCAGCAGTTTTGAGGGCCGTGGCTACACCTTC. Its protein is CASSFEGRGYTF.